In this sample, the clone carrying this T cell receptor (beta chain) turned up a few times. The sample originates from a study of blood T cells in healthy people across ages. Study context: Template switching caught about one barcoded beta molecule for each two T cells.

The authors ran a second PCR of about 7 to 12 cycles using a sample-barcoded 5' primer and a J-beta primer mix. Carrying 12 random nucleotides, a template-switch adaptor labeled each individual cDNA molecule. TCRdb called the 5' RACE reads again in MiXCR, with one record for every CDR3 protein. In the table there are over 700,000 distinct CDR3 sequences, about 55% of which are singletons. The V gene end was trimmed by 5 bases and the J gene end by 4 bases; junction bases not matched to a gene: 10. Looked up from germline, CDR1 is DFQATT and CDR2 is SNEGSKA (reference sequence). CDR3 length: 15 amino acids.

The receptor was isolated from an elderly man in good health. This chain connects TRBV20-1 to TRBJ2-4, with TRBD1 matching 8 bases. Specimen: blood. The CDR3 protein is CSAPPGTGRKNIQYF. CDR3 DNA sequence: TGCAGTGCTCCACCCGGGACAGGTAGAAAAAACATTCAGTACTTC.